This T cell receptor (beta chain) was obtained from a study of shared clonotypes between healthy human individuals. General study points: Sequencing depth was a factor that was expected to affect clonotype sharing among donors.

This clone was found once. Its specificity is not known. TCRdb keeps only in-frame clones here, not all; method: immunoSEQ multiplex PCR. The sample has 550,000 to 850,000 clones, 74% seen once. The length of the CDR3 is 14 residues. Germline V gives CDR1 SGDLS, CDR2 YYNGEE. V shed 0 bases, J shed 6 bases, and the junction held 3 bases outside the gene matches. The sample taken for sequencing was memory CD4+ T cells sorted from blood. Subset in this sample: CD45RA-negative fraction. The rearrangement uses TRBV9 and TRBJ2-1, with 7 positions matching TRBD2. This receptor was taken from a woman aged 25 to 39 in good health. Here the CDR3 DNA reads TGTGCCAGCAGCGTAGCGGGAGGCCGCAATGAGCAGTTCTTC. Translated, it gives CASSVAGGRNEQFF.